This T cell receptor (beta chain) was profiled in a study of graft-versus-host responses after intestinal transplantation. Study summary: The recipients all started with anti-thymocyte globulin induction and then took tacrolimus and steroids for roughly three years.

Germline V gives CDR1 SQVTM, CDR2 ANQGSEA. The length of the CDR3 is 14 residues. The trim removed 4 bases at V and 1 base at J, leaving 2 bases unmatched. TCRdb's table, derived via immunoSEQ multiplex PCR, lists solely in-frame clones and lacks some. Here the sample spans about 50,000 clones, around 90% being singletons. For this clone: What it binds is not known.

Study-level results: Allografts carried high graft-versus-host to host-versus-graft clonal ratios in patients having graft-donor T cell macrochimerism.

This material consisted of unstimulated CD4+ T cells sorted from spleen or lymph node cells, taken before transplant. The V call is TRBV29-1, the J call TRBJ2-5; 11 bases are shared with TRBD1. The sequence was obtained from a human donor who was the organ donor for an intestinal transplant. This CDR3 reads CSVVDRGPQETQYF. The CDR3 bases are TGCAGCGTTGTGGACAGGGGGCCCCAAGAGACCCAGTACTTC.